This is a list of T cell receptor beta chains from one sample in a study of blood T cell dynamics during melanoma immunotherapy. TCRdb's table, derived via immunoSEQ multiplex PCR, lists solely in-frame clones and lacks some. Here the sample spans about 9,000 clones, roughly 86% being singletons. Sample: blood, taken from a patient treated with checkpoint blockade. These receptors originate from a human donor with melanoma. CDR3s include the opening cysteine and the closing phenylalanine or tryptophan. D genes are given only for firm matches. For some rows the clone size is stated as once, few or many, or as a class when expanded; others skip it.

-	TRBV4-3	TRBD1	TRBJ2-7	TGCGCCAGCAGCCAAGATGAGGGACAGGGCTCCTACGAGCAGTACTTC	CASSQDEGQGSYEQYF
-	TRBV6-6	-	TRBJ1-3	TGTGCCAGCAGTCGACCTAGAAACACCATATATTTT	CASSRPRNTIYF
once	TRBV14	-	TRBJ2-5	TGTGCCAGCAGCCTCGGGGGAGTGTACTTAAGAGAGACCCAGTACTTC	CASSLGGVYLRETQYF
-	TRBV5-4	TRBD2	TRBJ2-5	TGTGCCAGCAGCTTGGCCGGGGGGGACGAGACCCAGTACTTC	CASSLAGGDETQYF
once	TRBV5-4	-	TRBJ1-1	TGTGCCAGCAGCTTGGGGGGACACATGAACACTGAAGCTTTCTTT	CASSLGGHMNTEAFF
-	TRBV13	-	TRBJ2-7	TGTGCCAGTGATATAGCCCGCGAGCAGTACTTC	CASDIAREQYF
-	TRBV4-3	TRBD2	TRBJ2-1	TGCGCCAGCAGCCAAGATCTGGGACTAGGGGGGAATAATGAGCAGTTCTTC	CASSQDLGLGGNNEQFF
-	TRBV6-4	TRBD2	TRBJ2-5	TGTGCCAGCAGTGAGGGAGCGGGAGGGGCGGAGACCCAGTACTTC	CASSEGAGGAETQYF
-	TRBV2	-	TRBJ1-5	TGTGCCAGCAGCCCCGGGGGTGGTTTAGGTCAGCCCCAGCATTTT	CASSPGGGLGQPQHF
-	TRBV10-3	TRBD1	TRBJ1-1	TGTGCCATCAGTGGGACAGGGACCACTGAAGCTTTCTTT	CAISGTGTTEAFF